Below are 4 T cell receptor beta chains sequenced from a single sample in a study of T cell changes during pregnancy in multiple sclerosis. Sequenced by immunoSEQ multiplex PCR; TCRdb stores in-frame clones only, minus some. The sample yields just under 100,000 clones, about 93% seen once. Sequenced material: peripheral blood, taken after pregnancy. These receptors came from a female donor with multiple sclerosis, enrolled in a pregnancy study.

This clone occurred once. The gene calls are TRBV6-4 and TRBJ2-1; D is perhaps TRBD1 (5 bases). This CDR3 is built from 13 residues. Germline-derived CDR1 and CDR2 are MRHNA and SNTAGT. V was shortened by 2 bases and J by 4 bases, with 6 bases between the two germline ends. The CDR3: CASSDRQYNEQFF. DNA of the CDR3: TGTGCCAGCAGTGACAGACAGTACAATGAGCAGTTCTTC.

This clone was seen just once. The chain carries TRBV19 and TRBJ1-4; D ambiguous. This CDR3 has 15 amino acids. Trimming cost V 2 bases and J 7 bases, with 14 bases left between them. Germline CDR1 is LNHDA and CDR2 is SQIVND (reference sequence). CDR3 in amino acids: CASSIMSGSGEKLFF. The CDR3 region has the DNA TGTGCCAGTAGTATAATGTCGGGTTCTGGTGAAAAACTGTTTTTT.

The chain employs TRBV4-2 and TRBJ2-1; possible D gene TRBD2, 6 bases. CDR3 size: 15 residues. V gave up 3 bases and J gave up 8 bases, with 17 bases separating them. CDR1 and CDR2 from the germline V gene are LGHNA and YNFKEQ. In nucleotides, the CDR3 is TGTGCCAGCAGCCAGCGGGCGGGACCACAGGATGAGCAGTTCTTC. Amino acid sequence: CASSQRAGPQDEQFF.

The DNA of the CDR3 is TGTGCCATCAGGGGGGAGGGCACTGAAGCTTTCTTT. It codes for CAIRGEGTEAFF. This chain uses TRBV10-3 with TRBJ1-1; possible D gene TRBD1, 5 bases. This CDR3 spans 12 amino acids. V lost 6 bases and J lost 4, with 9 bases in between. Germline V gene data show CDR1 as ENHRY and CDR2 as SYGVKD.